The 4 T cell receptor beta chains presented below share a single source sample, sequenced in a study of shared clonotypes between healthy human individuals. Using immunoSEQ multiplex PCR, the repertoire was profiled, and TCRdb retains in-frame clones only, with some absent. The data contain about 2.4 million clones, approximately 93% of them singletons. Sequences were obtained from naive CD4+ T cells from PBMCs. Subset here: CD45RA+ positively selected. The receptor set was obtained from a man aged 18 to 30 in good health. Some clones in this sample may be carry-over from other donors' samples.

As DNA, the CDR3 is TGTGCCACCAGCGTCCGGGACAGGGGCGGGAACGAGCAGTACTTC. This sequence encodes CATSVRDRGGNEQYF. This chain connects TRBV15 to TRBJ2-7; TRBD1 agrees at 10 bases. CDR1 is LNHNV, CDR2 YYDKDF, per germline (reference sequence). The CDR3 has 15 amino acids. After removal of 5 bases from V and 5 bases from J, the junction contained 9 bases not matched to a gene.

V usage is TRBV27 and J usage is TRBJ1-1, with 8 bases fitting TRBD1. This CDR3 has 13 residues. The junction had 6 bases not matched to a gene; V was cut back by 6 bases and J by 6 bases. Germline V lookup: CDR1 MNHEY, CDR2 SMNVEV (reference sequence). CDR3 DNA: TGTGCCAGCAGGAGGACAGGGTGGTCTGAAGCTTTCTTT. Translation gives CASRRTGWSEAFF.

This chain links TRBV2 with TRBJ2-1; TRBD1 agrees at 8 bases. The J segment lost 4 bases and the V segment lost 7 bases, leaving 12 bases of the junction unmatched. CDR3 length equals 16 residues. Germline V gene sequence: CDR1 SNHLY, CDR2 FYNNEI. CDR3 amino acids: CASNPLQTGAYNEQFF. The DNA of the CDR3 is TGTGCCAGCAACCCCCTACAGACAGGGGCGTACAATGAGCAGTTCTTC.

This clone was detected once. The CDR3 region is CASSWGDRESDTQYF. The CDR3 DNA is TGTGCCAGCAGCTGGGGGGACAGGGAATCAGATACGCAGTATTTT. The chain links TRBV7-3 to TRBJ2-3; 9 positions match TRBD1. V was clipped by 4 bases and J by 4 bases; unmatched bases: 6. Germline CDR1 reads SGHTA; CDR2 reads FQGTGA. The length of the CDR3 is 15 residues.